This is a list of T cell receptor beta chains from one sample in a study of blood T cell repertoires in COVID-19. Method: immunoSEQ multiplex PCR; TCRdb's copy keeps in-frame clones and lacks some. The table has just over 650,000 clones, just under 90% seen once. The sequenced material came from peripheral blood. These receptors originate from a woman aged 18-29 years with acute or convalescent COVID-19. CDR3s include the opening cysteine and the closing phenylalanine or tryptophan. D genes are given only for firm matches. Only part of the rows carry a size: once, few, many, or a class if the clone is expanded.

j_call v_call d_call clone_size cdr3_aa cdr3_nt
TRBJ2-3 TRBV4-1 - - CASTRGSSTDTQYF TGCGCCAGCACAAGAGGATCTAGCACAGATACGCAGTATTTT
TRBJ2-7 TRBV6-1 - - CASSAPGTSSTYEQYF TGTGCCAGCAGTGCCCCCGGGACTTCCTCAACCTACGAGCAGTACTTC
TRBJ1-2 TRBV9 TRBD1 - CASGDRGLLTNYGYTF TGTGCCAGTGGGGACAGGGGCCTCTTGACTAACTATGGCTACACCTTC
TRBJ1-4 TRBV18 - - CASSPGSVNEKLFF TGTGCCAGCTCACCGGGGAGCGTAAATGAAAAACTGTTTTTT
TRBJ1-1 TRBV28 - - CASSWEQVSVAEAFF TGTGCCAGCAGTTGGGAACAGGTCAGTGTGGCTGAAGCTTTCTTT
TRBJ2-3 TRBV6-2/TRBV6-3 - - CASSYSSETDTQYF TGTGCCAGCAGTTACTCGAGTGAAACAGATACGCAGTATTTT
TRBJ1-5 TRBV27 - - CATSRGRDALYSNQPQHF TGTGCCACCAGCAGGGGCAGGGATGCCCTTTATAGCAATCAGCCCCAGCATTTT
TRBJ2-3 TRBV4-3 TRBD2 - CASSQSGGASDTQYF TGCGCCAGCAGCCAAAGCGGGGGGGCATCAGATACGCAGTATTTT
TRBJ1-4 TRBV13 - - CASSTYLNEKLFF TGTGCCAGCAGCACTTACCTTAATGAAAAACTGTTTTTT
TRBJ2-4 TRBV11-2 - once CASSPPSGIQYF TGTGCCAGCAGCCCGCCGTCGGGCATTCAGTACTTC
TRBJ2-3 TRBV7-9 TRBD1 - CASASWTGGLSTDTQYF TGTGCCAGCGCCTCCTGGACAGGGGGCCTAAGCACAGATACGCAGTATTTT
TRBJ1-3 TRBV5-1 - - CASSARGGGLTGNTIYF TGCGCCAGCAGCGCCCGAGGGGGGGGGCTGACTGGAAACACCATATATTTT
TRBJ2-4 TRBV27 TRBD1 - CASSQRTGGYIQYF TGTGCCAGCAGTCAAAGGACAGGGGGGTACATTCAGTACTTC
TRBJ1-1 TRBV6-5 - - CASSYGGRNTEAFF TGTGCCAGCAGTTACGGGGGCCGCAACACTGAAGCTTTCTTT
TRBJ1-2 TRBV6-5 TRBD1 once CASTDRGYGYTF TGTGCCAGCACCGACAGGGGCTATGGCTACACCTTC
TRBJ2-7 TRBV6-2/TRBV6-3 - - CASSYLRGYEQYF TGTGCCAGCAGTTACCTGCGGGGCTACGAGCAGTACTTC
TRBJ1-1 TRBV5-8 TRBD1 - CANGQDGTEAFF TGTGCCAACGGACAGGACGGCACTGAAGCTTTCTTT
TRBJ2-1 TRBV13 - - CASSLGSNPYNEQFF TGTGCCAGCAGCTTGGGGAGTAATCCCTACAATGAGCAGTTCTTC
TRBJ2-7 TRBV7-9 - - CASSFGAGSYEQYF TGTGCCAGCAGCTTTGGAGCTGGCTCCTACGAGCAGTACTTC
TRBJ1-5 TRBV12-5 - - CASGLAHLTGAYSNQPQHF TGTGCTAGTGGTTTGGCACACCTCACAGGAGCTTATAGCAATCAGCCCCAGCATTTT